One sample yielded the 25 T cell receptor beta chains listed below, sequenced in a study of blood T cell repertoires in COVID-19. Measured with immunoSEQ multiplex PCR; TCRdb has only the in-frame clones, and not every one. The data show over 30,000 clones, 83% seen once. Specimen: peripheral blood. The receptors shown here come from a man over 45 with acute or convalescent COVID-19.

This chain links TRBV18 with TRBJ1-5, with D unclear. V was shortened by 6 bases and J by 8 bases, with 11 bases between the two germline ends. The CDR3 contains 12 residues. Germline V gene lookup returns CDR1 KGHSH and CDR2 LQKENI. In DNA, the CDR3 is TGTGCCAGCTCTACCACCGGGGAGCCCCAGCATTTT. As protein: CASSTTGEPQHF.

The gene calls are TRBV14 and TRBJ2-7; 9 bases map to TRBD1. Germline V gene lookup returns CDR1 SGHDN and CDR2 FVKESK. This CDR3 contains 14 residues. V dropped 4 bases and J dropped 5; count of bases not matched to a gene: 6. Here the CDR3 reads CASSPLGQGDEQYF. The CDR3, as DNA: TGTGCCAGCAGCCCGTTGGGACAGGGAGACGAGCAGTACTTC. The entire variable domain, with the rest obtained from reference TRBV14 and TRBJ2-7, is as follows: EAGVTQFPSHSVIEKGQTVTLRCDPISGHDNLYWYRRVMGKEIKFLLHFVKESKQDESGMPNNRFLAERTGGTYSTLKVQPAELEDSGVYFCASSPLGQGDEQYFGPGTRLTVT.

J is TRBJ1-2 and V is TRBV19, with a tentative D call TRBD1 (5 bases). Germline-derived CDR1 and CDR2 are LNHDA and SQIVND (reference sequence). This CDR3 spans 15 amino acids. V was shortened by 1 base and J by 4 bases, with 13 bases between the two germline ends. CDR3: CASSIVNDRSYGYTF. For the CDR3, the DNA is TGTGCCAGTAGTATAGTGAACGACAGAAGCTATGGCTACACCTTC.

CDR3 DNA: TGTGCCAGCAGCTCCTTTACAGGGGGCGCTGAAGCTTTCTTT. It translates to CASSSFTGGAEAFF. The J gene is TRBJ1-1, the V gene TRBV7-9; 9 positions match TRBD1. The CDR3 runs to 14 residues. Germline V lookup: CDR1 SEHNR, CDR2 FQNEAQ (reference sequence). J lost 6 bases, V lost 4 bases, and 6 bases had no gene match.

This sequence joins TRBV5-5 and TRBJ1-2, with D possibly TRBD1 on 5 matching bases. Trimming removed 4 bases at V and 3 bases at J, with 16 bases between. CDR1 is SGHKS and CDR2 is YYEKEE in the germline V gene (reference sequence). The CDR3 is 15 residues long. The CDR3 DNA is TGTGCCAGCAGCCTAGAATACGGGGGAGACTATGGCTACACCTTC. Amino acid sequence: CASSLEYGGDYGYTF.

This clone came up once. This chain links TRBV3-1 (or the pseudogene TRBV3-2) with TRBJ1-1, with 7 bases lining up with TRBD1. J was trimmed by 4 bases and V by 4 bases; bases with no gene match: 3. The CDR3 runs 13 residues. Germline V gene lookup returns CDR1 LGHDT and CDR2 YNNKEL (reference sequence). This CDR3 is CASSPQGGTEAFF. The CDR3 nucleotides read TGTGCCAGCAGCCCCCAGGGGGGCACTGAAGCTTTCTTT.

V usage is TRBV28 and J usage is TRBJ1-2; D call uncertain. From germline, CDR1 is MDHEN and CDR2 SYDVKM. The CDR3 is 12 residues long. V was trimmed by 5 bases and J by 8 bases, leaving 12 bases between them. CDR3 in amino acids: CASSIVGEGYTF. CDR3 nucleotides: TGTGCCAGCAGTATCGTTGGAGAAGGCTACACCTTC.

The chain carries TRBV9 and TRBJ1-2; the match to TRBD1 covers 11 bases. The CDR3 extends over 15 amino acids. V lost 0 bases and J lost 5; bases outside the gene matches: 3. Germline values: CDR1 SGDLS, CDR2 YYNGEE. The CDR3 reads CASSVGTGGEYGYTF. The DNA of the CDR3 is TGTGCCAGCAGCGTAGGGACAGGGGGCGAGTATGGCTACACCTTC.

This chain joins TRBV19 and TRBJ2-1; tentative D call: TRBD1 (5 bases). CDR3 length equals 15 residues. V was cut by 4 bases and J by 5 bases, with 15 bases left in between. The germline gives CDR1 LNHDA, CDR2 SQIVND (reference sequence). CDR3 residues: CASSSMGRLHNEQFF. The CDR3 nucleotides read TGTGCCAGTAGTAGCATGGGGCGGCTCCACAATGAGCAGTTCTTC.

This chain links TRBV5-1 with TRBJ1-2; TRBD1 matches at 8 bases. From germline, CDR1 is SGHRS and CDR2 YFSETQ. The CDR3 is 14 amino acids. With V trimmed by 0 bases and J by 8 bases, 6 bases remained unmatched. The CDR3 region has the DNA TGCGCCAGCAGCTTGGGACAGGGGCAGGCAGGCTACACCTTC. Its protein is CASSLGQGQAGYTF.

The gene calls are TRBV7-3 and TRBJ2-2; 15 bases agree with TRBD2. V trimming: 8 bases; J trimming: 2 bases; junction bases outside the gene matches: 3. The CDR3 loop spans 16 amino acids. Germline V CDR1 and CDR2: SGHTA, FQGTGA. The CDR3 reads CASAGLAGGNTGELFF. The CDR3 DNA reads as TGTGCCAGCGCGGGACTAGCGGGGGGAAACACCGGGGAGCTGTTTTTT.

The chain recombines TRBV19 with TRBJ2-1; TRBD2 matches at 11 bases. V lost 6 bases, J lost 0 bases, and 4 bases stayed unmatched. There are 16 residues in the CDR3. Germline V gene data show CDR1 as LNHDA and CDR2 as SQIVND (reference sequence). The CDR3 DNA reads as TGTGCCAGTAGGCCGGGACTAGCGGCCTCCTACAATGAGCAGTTCTTC. This gives the protein CASRPGLAASYNEQFF. Full variable domain (outside the CDR3, taken from reference TRBV19 and TRBJ2-1): DGGITQSPKYLFRKEGQNVTLSCEQNLNHDAMYWYRQDPGQGLRLIYYSQIVNDFQKGDIAEGYSVSREKKESFPLTVTSAQKNPTAFYLCASRPGLAASYNEQFFGPGTRLTVL.

CDR3 coding DNA: TGTGCCAGCAGCCCGAGGACTAATTCCTACGAGCAGTACTTC. Translation: CASSPRTNSYEQYF. J is TRBJ2-7 and V is TRBV3-1 (or the pseudogene TRBV3-2); D might be TRBD2 (6 bases). Germline V gene sequence: CDR1 LGHDT, CDR2 YNNKEL (reference sequence). The ends were cut back, 4 bases at V and 1 base at J, with 11 bases in the middle. The CDR3 contains 14 residues.

The gene calls are TRBV2 and TRBJ1-1; 12 nucleotides align to TRBD1. The CDR3 totals 15 residues. Trimming at V came to 4 bases and at J to 4 bases, leaving 4 bases not matched to a gene. Germline CDR1 reads SNHLY; CDR2 reads FYNNEI. CDR3 sequence: CASSGGTGGPTEAFF. Here the CDR3 DNA reads TGTGCCAGCAGTGGAGGGACAGGGGGCCCCACTGAAGCTTTCTTT.

This chain connects TRBV19 to TRBJ1-6, with a possible D match to TRBD1 (5 bases). Trimming took off 3 bases at V and 5 bases at J, with 8 bases between the two ends. Germline CDR1 LNHDA, CDR2 SQIVND (reference sequence). The CDR3 runs 14 residues. The CDR3 nucleotides are TGTGCCAGTAGTATTTCAGGGAATAATTCACCCCTCCACTTT. Amino acid sequence: CASSISGNNSPLHF.

The rearrangement links TRBV18 to TRBJ2-7; D is unclear. Germline CDR1 reads KGHSH; CDR2 reads LQKENI. Trimming took 3 bases from V and 4 from J, leaving 4 bases between them. The CDR3 is 11 amino acids. CDR3 sequence reads: CASSPEYEQYF. CDR3 bases: TGTGCCAGCTCACCGGAGTACGAGCAGTACTTC.

CDR3: CASRGLYEQYF. For the CDR3, the DNA is TGTGCCAGCAGGGGCCTTTACGAGCAGTACTTC. This chain connects TRBV2 to TRBJ2-7; D remains unclear. V was trimmed by 6 bases and J by 4 bases, leaving 7 bases between them. The CDR3 runs 11 residues. Germline V gene lookup returns CDR1 SNHLY and CDR2 FYNNEI. The full variable domain, its missing parts supplied by reference TRBV2 and TRBJ2-7, is EPEVTQTPSHQVTQMGQEVILRCVPISNHLYFYWYRQILGQKVEFLVSFYNNEISEKSEIFDDQFSVERPDGSNFTLKIRSTKLEDSAMYFCASRGLYEQYFGPGTRLTVT.

This chain uses TRBV4-1 with TRBJ2-1, with 13 bases identical to TRBD2. The V gene end was trimmed by 4 bases and the J gene end by 8 bases; junction bases not matched to a gene: 5. From germline, CDR1 is MGHRA and CDR2 YSYEKL. The CDR3 contains 15 residues. The CDR3 DNA follows: TGCGCCAGCAGCCCCGGGACTAGCGGGATTTATGAGCAGTTCTTC. Amino acid sequence: CASSPGTSGIYEQFF.

This rearrangement joins TRBV10-3 to TRBJ2-7; TRBD1 agrees at 10 bases. V dropped 10 bases and J dropped 1; count of bases not matched to a gene: 4. Per the germline V gene, CDR1 is ENHRY and CDR2 is SYGVKD. The CDR3 loop spans 13 amino acids. Here the CDR3 DNA reads TGTGCCACCGGGACAGGGGATTCCTACGAGCAGTACTTC. It yields the protein CATGTGDSYEQYF.

The rearrangement joins TRBV11-3 to TRBJ2-1; no definite D call. Germline CDR1 reads SGHNT; CDR2 reads YENEEA. Trimming pared 4 bases from V and 7 bases from J, leaving 11 bases between. There are 13 residues in the CDR3. The CDR3 DNA is TGTGCCAGCAGCTGGTTCTTCGGGAATGAGCAGTTCTTC. Protein sequence: CASSWFFGNEQFF.

The chain combines TRBV5-4 with TRBJ2-7; D not certain. This CDR3 has 14 amino acids. Germline CDR1 is SGHNT and CDR2 is YYREEE (reference sequence). V was trimmed by 1 base and J by 0 bases, leaving 8 bases between them. In DNA, the CDR3 is TGTGCCAGCAGCTTGTCTGGTAGCTCCTACGAGCAGTACTTC. Encoded protein: CASSLSGSSYEQYF.

The rearrangement uses TRBV25-1 and TRBJ1-5, with a possible D match to TRBD1 (6 bases). The CDR3 has 12 amino acids. Germline-derived CDR1 and CDR2 are MGHDK and SYGVNS. The V end was cut by 4 bases, the J end by 5 bases, with 6 bases between. The CDR3, as DNA: TGTGCCAGCAGTGGACAGGATCAGCCCCAGCATTTT. It encodes CASSGQDQPQHF.

The chain is built from TRBV7-9 and TRBJ1-1; D not resolved. Germline V gene data show CDR1 as SEHNR and CDR2 as FQNEAQ (reference sequence). The CDR3 runs 15 residues. V lost 1 base and J lost 8, with 17 bases in between. The CDR3 region is CASSLGIVGKVEAFF. For the CDR3, the DNA is TGTGCCAGCAGCTTAGGTATAGTCGGGAAGGTGGAAGCTTTCTTT.

The genes are TRBV5-1 and TRBJ1-1; weak D call: TRBD1 (6 bases). The germline gives CDR1 SGHRS, CDR2 YFSETQ. The length of the CDR3 is 11 residues. V was trimmed by 10 bases and J by 4 bases, leaving 11 bases between them. The CDR3 DNA reads as TGCGCCTCAAGGGGGGGCACTGAAGCTTTCTTT. Its translation is CASRGGTEAFF.

The rearrangement uses TRBV18 and TRBJ1-5; 9 bases match TRBD1. V shed 6 bases, J shed 3 bases, and the junction held 9 bases outside the gene matches. This CDR3 is 16 amino acids long. Germline V lookup: CDR1 KGHSH, CDR2 LQKENI. The chain's CDR3 is CASSGTGFMINQPQHF. CDR3 coding DNA: TGTGCCAGCTCCGGGACAGGGTTTATGATCAATCAGCCCCAGCATTTT.